This is a list of T cell receptor beta chains from one sample in a study of blood T cell repertoires in COVID-19. Libraries were prepared by immunoSEQ multiplex PCR; TCRdb keeps only in-frame clonotypes and omits some of them. The sample holds 200,000 to 250,000 clones; around 85% are singletons and the top ten take 1.3%. Input material: PBMCs or T cells enriched from blood (not recorded which). These receptors came from a woman aged 40 to 50 with acute COVID-19. CDR3s include the opening cysteine and the closing phenylalanine or tryptophan. A D gene is named only where the DNA matches it firmly. Clone size, where shown, is once, few, many, or a class for clones that have expanded.

>.|.|TRBV29-1|TRBJ2-1
TGCAGCGTCCCGGAGTTTGATGAGCAGTTCTTC
CSVPEFDEQFF
>.|TRBD1|TRBV6-2/TRBV6-3|TRBJ1-1
TGTGCCAGCAGTACGCTGACAGGGGCGTCAGTAGCTTTCTTT
CASSTLTGASVAFF
>.|TRBD1|TRBV4-2|TRBJ2-7
TGTGCCAGCAGCCAAGCCGACAGGGGGCTTACCTACGAGCAGTACTTC
CASSQADRGLTYEQYF
>.|.|TRBV5-1|TRBJ2-3
TGCGCCAGCAGCGCCCACAGGGAAGGTCGTGCAGATACGCAGTATTTT
CASSAHREGRADTQYF
>.|TRBD1|TRBV7-8|TRBJ1-1
TGTGCCAGCAGCTTAGCGACAGGGGGTTACACTGAAGCTTTCTTT
CASSLATGGYTEAFF
>.|.|TRBV3-1/TRBV3-2|TRBJ1-1
TGTGCCAGCAGCCCAGGGCACACTGAAGCTTTCTTT
CASSPGHTEAFF
>.|.|TRBV28|TRBJ1-5
TGTGCCAGCAGTCCCGCAGCGGTCCCAAGCAATCAGCCCCAGCATTTT
CASSPAAVPSNQPQHF
>.|TRBD1|TRBV27|TRBJ1-6
TGTGCCAGCAGTTTACAGGGGGCGGGTAATTCACCCCTCCACTTT
CASSLQGAGNSPLHF
>.|TRBD2|TRBV5-5|TRBJ2-2
TGTGCCAGCAGCTTCCGCGGGGGTGACACCGGGGAGCTGTTTTTT
CASSFRGGDTGELFF
>.|.|TRBV23-1|TRBJ1-5
TGCGCCAGCAGACCTCAGGGCAATCAGCCCCAGCATTTT
CASRPQGNQPQHF
>.|.|TRBV5-1|TRBJ2-7
TGCGCCAGCAGGGGCCCTTCCGGGGGTCCCTACGAGCAGTACTTC
CASRGPSGGPYEQYF
>.|TRBD1|TRBV5-1|TRBJ2-2
TGCGCCAGCAGCCCTGGTCCGGGACAGGACACCGGGGAGCTGTTTTTT
CASSPGPGQDTGELFF
>.|.|TRBV21-1|TRBJ2-7
TGTGCCAGCAGGAGGGGTAGCGGGGGGTCGAACTACGAGCAGTACTTC
CASRRGSGGSNYEQYF
>.|.|TRBV9|TRBJ1-1
TGTGCCAGCCGGGGGGGGCCACAGAACACTGAAGCTTTCTTT
CASRGGPQNTEAFF
>.|.|TRBV19|TRBJ1-5
TGTGCCAGTAGTACCCTCCTGGGCAGAGGGAAATACAATCAGCCCCAGCATTTT
CASSTLLGRGKYNQPQHF
>.|.|TRBV4-1|TRBJ1-1
TGCGCCAGCAGCCAAGACCCAGAGAACACTGAAGCTTTCTTT
CASSQDPENTEAFF
>.|TRBD2|TRBV11-3|TRBJ2-1
TGTGCCAGCAGCCCACGACTAGCGGGAGGAAATGAGCAGTTCTTC
CASSPRLAGGNEQFF
>.|.|TRBV24-1|TRBJ2-5
TGTGCCACCAGTGATCCCCGGGTAAGCCAAGAGACCCAGTACTTC
CATSDPRVSQETQYF
>few|.|TRBV19|TRBJ2-2
TGTGCCAGTAGTGCCAGCAGGGGGGTCAACACCGGGGAGCTGTTTTTT
CASSASRGVNTGELFF
>once|TRBD1|TRBV7-9|TRBJ1-5
TGTGCCAGCAGCGGAGGGGGACAGGGGCGCCTGGGACCCCAGCATTTT
CASSGGGQGRLGPQHF
>.|TRBD1|TRBV5-1|TRBJ1-1
TGCGCCAGCAGCTCCGACAGGGGCACGAACACTGAAGCTTTCTTT
CASSSDRGTNTEAFF
>.|.|TRBV6-5|TRBJ1-2
TGTGCCAGCAGTCCCCATTGGGAGGCGGCTGGCTACACCTTC
CASSPHWEAAGYTF